A single T cell receptor beta chain is shown here with its context. What it binds is not known. Other DNA sequences within the sample encode an identical CDR3. Several immunoSEQ 96-well plates shared each subset's DNA, each plate a replicate. Profiling relied on immunoSEQ multiplex PCR, and the TCRdb table lists in-frame clones only, not all of them. Of more than 2,000,000 clones in the sample, just over 90% are singletons; the top ten hold around 0.4%. This sample stems from a study of shared clonotypes between healthy human individuals. Study observations and caveats: Apart from blood, nothing was sampled; tissue repertoires likely differ.

The sequenced material came from naive CD4+ T cells from PBMCs. Subset here: CD45RA+ positively selected. The TCR sequence derives from a man between 18 and 29 years old in good health. Some clones in this sample may be carry-over from other donors' samples.

Written as DNA, the CDR3 is TGTGCCAGTAGTATAGGACGGGGGACCTACGAGCAGTACTTC. Its protein product is CASSIGRGTYEQYF. This chain uses TRBV19 with TRBJ2-7; D is perhaps TRBD2 (6 bases). Germline CDR1 is LNHDA and CDR2 is SQIVND (reference sequence). The CDR3 consists of 14 residues. V lost 1 base and J lost 2, with 9 bases in between.